The 8 T cell receptor beta chains below were found in one sample sequenced in a study of identical twins. TCRdb recomputed calls from the 5' RACE reads with MiXCR, one row per CDR3 protein. The profile shows approximately 1.8 million distinct CDR3 sequences, roughly a third of them singletons. Sequenced input: cord blood. These receptors were taken from a newborn girl in good health.

With respect to this clonotype: A much bigger clone sits one base away, suggesting this may be a read error. The chain uses TRBV29-1 and TRBJ2-3; the match to TRBD1 covers 9 bases. CDR1 and CDR2 (germline): SQVTM, ANQGSEA. The CDR3 spans 14 residues. The CDR3 loop is CSVGRDREGDTRYF. In nucleotides, the CDR3 is TGCAGCGTTGGCCGGGACAGGGAGGGGGATACGCGGTATTTT.

The V gene is TRBV12-3 or TRBV12-4, the J gene TRBJ2-4, with 9 nucleotides matching TRBD2. The CDR3 has 17 residues. The J segment lost 1 base and the V segment lost 4 bases, leaving 8 bases of the junction unmatched. CDR3 bases: TGTGCCAGCAGTTCGCTAGCGGGGTCGGGGGCCAAAAACATTCAGTACTTC. Translation gives CASSSLAGSGAKNIQYF.

There are many counts of this clonotype. The chain carries TRBV12-3 or TRBV12-4 and TRBJ1-2, with D hard to call. The CDR3 has 14 residues. V shed 6 bases and J shed 0 bases, with 11 bases lying between them. This CDR3 is CASRLGSTNYGYTF. In nucleotides, the CDR3 is TGTGCCAGCAGGTTGGGAAGTACTAACTATGGCTACACCTTC.

The J gene is TRBJ1-5, the V gene TRBV7-2, with D tentatively TRBD1 (5 bases). The CDR3 loop spans 15 amino acids. Per the germline V gene, CDR1 is SGHTA and CDR2 is FQGNSA. V lost 5 bases, J lost 7 bases, and 18 bases lay in between. Here the CDR3 reads CASSVVSGAGQPQHF. Here the CDR3 DNA reads TGTGCCAGCAGCGTAGTAAGCGGGGCAGGGCAGCCCCAGCATTTT.

V gene TRBV3-1 combines with J gene TRBJ1-1; D ambiguous. There are 13 residues in the CDR3. Germline-derived CDR1 and CDR2 are LGHDT and YNNKEL (reference sequence). With 0 bases removed from V and 7 bases from J, the gap between germline ends came to 9 bases. The CDR3: CASSQDKGGEAFF. The CDR3 DNA is TGTGCCAGCAGCCAAGACAAAGGAGGTGAAGCTTTCTTT.

The J gene is TRBJ2-1, the V gene TRBV7-2; TRBD2 matches 12 bases. The CDR3 runs to 16 residues. Germline CDR1 reads SGHTA; CDR2 reads FQGNSA. V shed 1 base, J shed 7 bases, and the junction held 5 bases outside the gene matches. The DNA for the CDR3 is TGTGCCAGCAGCTTAGTTCCTAGCGGGGGGGCTAATGAGCAGTTCTTC. Translating it yields CASSLVPSGGANEQFF.

This clonotype was detected only a few times. The chain is built from TRBV20-1 and TRBJ2-3; D is perhaps TRBD2 (7 bases). Trimming left V 1 base short and J 4 bases short, with 18 bases between. The CDR3 is 16 residues long. The V gene's germline CDR1 is DFQATT and CDR2 SNEGSKA (reference sequence). Here the CDR3 DNA reads TGCAGTGCTAGAGCGGGGGGCGTCTCAGTCGCAGATACGCAGTATTTT. Protein product: CSARAGGVSVADTQYF.

The sample holds a few counts of this clonotype. This chain links TRBV20-1 with TRBJ2-1; 8 positions agree with TRBD1. J was trimmed by 0 bases and V by 5 bases; bases with no gene match: 6. Germline V gene data show CDR1 as DFQATT and CDR2 as SNEGSKA (reference sequence). The length of the CDR3 is 15 residues. As DNA, the CDR3 is TGCAGTGCTTCTTCAGGGGGCCTCTCCTACAATGAGCAGTTCTTC. This translates into CSASSGGLSYNEQFF.